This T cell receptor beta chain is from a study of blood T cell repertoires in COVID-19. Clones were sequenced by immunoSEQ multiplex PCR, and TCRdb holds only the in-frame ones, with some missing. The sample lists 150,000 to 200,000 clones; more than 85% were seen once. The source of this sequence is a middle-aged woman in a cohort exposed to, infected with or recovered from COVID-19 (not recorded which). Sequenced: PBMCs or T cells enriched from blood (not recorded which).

The CDR3 nucleotides read TGTGCCATCAGGGGGACAGGGGAAGGCAATCAGCCCCAGCATTTT. Protein: CAIRGTGEGNQPQHF. The J gene is TRBJ1-5, the V gene TRBV10-3; 10 nucleotides agree with TRBD1. V lost 6 bases, J lost 2 bases, and 4 bases stayed unmatched. Germline V gene sequence: CDR1 ENHRY, CDR2 SYGVKD. The CDR3 runs to 15 residues.